The 2 T cell receptor beta chains below all came from one sample that was sequenced in a study of blood T cell repertoires in COVID-19. The data were produced by immunoSEQ multiplex PCR, yet TCRdb's version contains in-frame clones alone and is incomplete. The profile shows roughly 100,000 clones, 91% of them singletons. The sequenced material came from peripheral blood. These receptors came from a man aged 18-30 years with acute or convalescent COVID-19.

The J gene is TRBJ1-5, the V gene TRBV9; possibly TRBD1 for D (5 bases). The germline V gene has CDR1 SGDLS and CDR2 YYNGEE. This CDR3 has 15 amino acids. The ends were cut back, 8 bases at V and 1 base at J, with 16 bases in the middle. CDR3 coding DNA: TGTGCCAGTTCTCGGGGGGATTGGAGCAATCAGCCCCAGCATTTT. This codes for CASSRGDWSNQPQHF. Combining the CDR3 with reference TRBV9 and TRBJ1-5 gives the whole variable domain DSGVTQTPKHLITATGQRVTLRCSPRSGDLSVYWYQQSLDQGLQFLIQYYNGEERAKGNILERFSAQQFPDLHSELNLSSLELGDSALYFCASSRGDWSNQPQHFGDGTRLSIL.

J is TRBJ1-1 and V is TRBV27; unclear D gene. Trimming removed 3 bases from V and 0 bases from J, with 11 bases in between. CDR1 is MNHEY, CDR2 SMNVEV, per germline (reference sequence). This CDR3 is 15 amino acids long. As DNA, the CDR3 is TGTGCCAGCAGTTTCACCCGGGAACTGAACACTGAAGCTTTCTTT. It yields the protein CASSFTRELNTEAFF.